This T cell receptor beta chain was documented in a study of blood T cell repertoires in COVID-19 (dated by TCRdb to about 2020). The study in broad terms: Samples from collaborators originated in the United States, Italy and Spain and spanned both the acute and convalescent phases of COVID-19. The prospective study material was composed of cDNA or gDNA derived from T cells, B-cell-depleted T cells, or PBMCs. The dataset comprised deeply sampled blood TCRbeta repertoires from subjects exposed to, actively infected with, or recovered from COVID-19. The repertoires were released in a freely available public database intended as a resource for research on the immune response to SARS-CoV-2. The samples were drawn from the first 160 participants of the ongoing ImmuneRACE study and from 1,254 subjects provided by 6 global collaborators. The sample metadata nearly always contained a de-identified subject ID, COVID-19 status, age in years and sex. Where available, HLA class I and class II types were obtained from metadata supplied by the sample provider rather than from assay-based typing.

What the work shows at the level of the full study, not this receptor alone: Clinical and demographic metadata were provided uncurated, with the amount varying by source and participant.

A word on this clone: The clone's antigen remains unknown. Base qualities are missing; no much larger clone stands one base away.

The immunoSEQ Assay, a bias-controlled multiplex PCR, was used to amplify TCRbeta CDR3 regions from genomic DNA. The original pipeline was this. The number of nucleated cells in each sample was estimated from the amplification of reference gene primers within the assay. To quantify the absolute abundance of each unique TCRbeta CDR3 rearrangement, sequence reads were collapsed and filtered. For each sample, productive Simpson clonality was calculated as the square root of Simpson's diversity index across productive rearrangements. Drawn from immuneACCESS, this table holds only the in-frame rearrangements with V and J called that TCRdb kept. Clones are partly lost; checked studies trace under half to an unresolved V gene and leave the rest unexplained. From that table come the V and J calls and clone size; the DNA was used to work out D and trimming. This sample comprises about 190,000 clones, about four fifths of them detected only once. The top ten clonotypes cover roughly 2.9% of the sample.

The collaborating institutions used their own protocols to collect whole blood in K2EDTA tubes. Collaborator samples were shipped for TCRbeta analysis as frozen whole blood, isolated PBMCs, or DNA extracted from either sample type. The CDR3 runs 10 amino acids, cysteine and phenylalanine included. Just the 30-base CDR3 DNA is kept, in frame starting at base 1. The trim is 11 bases for V and 3 bases for J, with a gap of 8 bases between the germline ends. The germline V gene supplies CDR1 ENHRY and CDR2 SYGVKD. The receptor was derived from a man aged 45-60 years with active or convalescent COVID-19. Here the chain combines TRBV10-3 and TRBJ2-7, with the D gene call left open. The specimen was peripheral blood. The encoded CDR3 is CAVGDYEQYF. The base sequence is TGTGCCGTAGGAGACTACGAGCAGTACTTC.